This T cell receptor beta chain derives from a study of tumor-infiltrating lymphocytes in primary liver carcinoma. This clonotype appeared many times. With a constant-region primer, TCR beta cDNA was made from approximately 510 ng of total RNA. Libraries covering TCR beta were generated through three nested multiplex PCR rounds (using a slightly modified ARM-PCR). Two initial PCR rounds of ten to eleven cycles each paired TRBV1-TRBV30 forward primers with a C-beta reverse primer. TCRdb analysed the multiplex PCR reads with MiXCR anew, one entry per CDR3 protein. The data show 320,000 or so distinct CDR3 sequences, with 50% to 70% seen just once and roughly 8.6% held by the top ten. In addition to blood RNA drawn from unsorted whole blood, germline DNA was extracted. Germline V gives CDR1 ENHRY, CDR2 SYGVKD. The CDR3 runs to 15 residues. Trimming at V came to 11 bases and at J to 5 bases, leaving 13 bases not matched to a gene.

The chain links TRBV10-3 to TRBJ2-1; 9 bases match TRBD2. This sequence originates from a man aged 35 to 55 with primary liver carcinoma and hepatitis B virus infection. Sequences were obtained from peripheral blood. Here the CDR3 DNA reads TGTGCCTCAGCTGGCAGCGGGAGGTCCGACAATGAGCAGTTCTTC. Translating gives CASAGSGRSDNEQFF.